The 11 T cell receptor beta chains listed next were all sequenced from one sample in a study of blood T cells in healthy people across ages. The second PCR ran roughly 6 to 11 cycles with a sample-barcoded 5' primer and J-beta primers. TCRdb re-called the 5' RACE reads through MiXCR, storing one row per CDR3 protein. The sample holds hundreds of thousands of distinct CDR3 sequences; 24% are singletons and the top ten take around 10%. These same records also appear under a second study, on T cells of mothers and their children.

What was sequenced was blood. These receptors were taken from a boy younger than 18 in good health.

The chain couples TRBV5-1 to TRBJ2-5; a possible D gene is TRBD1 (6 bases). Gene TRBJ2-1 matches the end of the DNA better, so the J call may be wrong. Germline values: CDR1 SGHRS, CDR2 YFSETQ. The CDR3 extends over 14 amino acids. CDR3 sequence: CASSPGHLNGEQFF. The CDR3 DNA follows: TGCGCCAGCAGTCCGGGACATTTGAACGGTGAGCAGTTCTTC.

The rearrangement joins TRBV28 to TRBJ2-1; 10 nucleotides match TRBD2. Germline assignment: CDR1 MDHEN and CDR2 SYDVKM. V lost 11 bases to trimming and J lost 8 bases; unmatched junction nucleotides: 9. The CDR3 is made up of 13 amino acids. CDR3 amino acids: CAGSSGSLDEQFF. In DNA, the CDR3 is TGTGCCGGCTCTAGCGGGAGTTTGGATGAGCAGTTCTTC.

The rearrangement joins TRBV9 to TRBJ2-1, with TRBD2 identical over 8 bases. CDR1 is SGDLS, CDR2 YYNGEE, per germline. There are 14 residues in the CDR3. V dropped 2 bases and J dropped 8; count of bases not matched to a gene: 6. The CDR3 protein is CASSVSRGGDEQFF. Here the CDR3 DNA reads TGTGCCAGCAGCGTGTCTCGGGGGGGCGATGAGCAGTTCTTC.

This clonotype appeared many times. Here the CDR3 DNA reads TGTGCCAGCAGCTTTAGGGAGGCGAACAATGAGCAGTTCTTC. It codes for CASSFREANNEQFF. The rearrangement uses TRBV7-9 and TRBJ2-5; possibly TRBD2 for D (6 bases). The J call is in doubt because the DNA end fits TRBJ2-1 better. Germline loops: CDR1 SEHNR, CDR2 FQNEAQ (reference sequence). The CDR3 is 14 amino acids.

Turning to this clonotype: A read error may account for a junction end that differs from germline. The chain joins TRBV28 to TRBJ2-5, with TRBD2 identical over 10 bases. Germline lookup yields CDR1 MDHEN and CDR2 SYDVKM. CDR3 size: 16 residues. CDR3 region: CVSSLVAGGNQETQYF. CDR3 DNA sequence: TGTGTCAGCAGCCTTGTAGCGGGAGGTAACCAAGAGACCCAGTACTTC.

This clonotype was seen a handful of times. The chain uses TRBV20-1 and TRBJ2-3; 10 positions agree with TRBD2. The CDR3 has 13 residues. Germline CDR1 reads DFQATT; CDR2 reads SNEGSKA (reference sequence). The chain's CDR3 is CTAGTSVTDTQYF. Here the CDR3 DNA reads TGCACCGCCGGGACTAGCGTTACAGATACGCAGTATTTT.

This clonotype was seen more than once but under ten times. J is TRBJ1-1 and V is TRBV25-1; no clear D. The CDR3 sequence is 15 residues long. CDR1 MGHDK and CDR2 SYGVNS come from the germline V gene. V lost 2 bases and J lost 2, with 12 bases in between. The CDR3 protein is CASSEKSHSNTEAFF. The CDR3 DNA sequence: TGTGCCAGCAGTGAAAAATCCCACAGTAACACTGAAGCTTTCTTT.

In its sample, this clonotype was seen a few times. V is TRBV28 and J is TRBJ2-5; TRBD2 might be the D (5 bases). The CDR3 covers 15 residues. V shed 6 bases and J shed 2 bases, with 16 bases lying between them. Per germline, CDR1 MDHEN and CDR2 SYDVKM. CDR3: CASSTLRTLQETQYF. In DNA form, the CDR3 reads TGTGCCAGCAGCACACTCCGGACTCTTCAAGAGACCCAGTACTTC.

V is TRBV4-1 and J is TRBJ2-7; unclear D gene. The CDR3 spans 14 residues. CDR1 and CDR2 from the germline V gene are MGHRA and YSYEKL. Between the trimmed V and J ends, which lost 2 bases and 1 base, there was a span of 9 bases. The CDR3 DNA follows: TGCGCCAGCAGCCAACAACGTTCTTCCTACGAGCAGTACTTC. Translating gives CASSQQRSSYEQYF.

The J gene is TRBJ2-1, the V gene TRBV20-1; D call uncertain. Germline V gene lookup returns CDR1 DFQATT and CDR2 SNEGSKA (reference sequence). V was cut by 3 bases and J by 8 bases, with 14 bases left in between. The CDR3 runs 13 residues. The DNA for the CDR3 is TGCAGTGCTAGTCGAGAAACAACATATGAGCAGTTCTTC. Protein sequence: CSASRETTYEQFF.

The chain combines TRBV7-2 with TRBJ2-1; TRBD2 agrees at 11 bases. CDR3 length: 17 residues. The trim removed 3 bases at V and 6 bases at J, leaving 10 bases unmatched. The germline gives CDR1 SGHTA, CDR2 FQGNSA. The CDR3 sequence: CASSFPLTSGRSNEQFF. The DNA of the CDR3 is TGTGCCAGCAGCTTCCCTTTAACTAGCGGGAGAAGCAATGAGCAGTTCTTC.